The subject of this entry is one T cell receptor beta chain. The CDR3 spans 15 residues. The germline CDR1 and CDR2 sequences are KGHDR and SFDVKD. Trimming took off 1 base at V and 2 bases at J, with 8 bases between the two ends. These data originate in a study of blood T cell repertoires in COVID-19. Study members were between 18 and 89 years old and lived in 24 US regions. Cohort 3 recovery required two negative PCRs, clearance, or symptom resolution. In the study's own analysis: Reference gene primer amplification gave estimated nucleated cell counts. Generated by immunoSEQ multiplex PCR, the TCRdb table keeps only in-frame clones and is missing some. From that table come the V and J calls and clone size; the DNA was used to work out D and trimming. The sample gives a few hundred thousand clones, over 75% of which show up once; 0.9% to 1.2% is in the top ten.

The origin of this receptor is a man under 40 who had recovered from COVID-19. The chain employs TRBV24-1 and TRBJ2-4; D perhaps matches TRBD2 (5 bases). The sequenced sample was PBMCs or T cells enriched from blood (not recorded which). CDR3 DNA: TGTGCCACCAGTGATTTTCGAGGGTCCAAAAACATTCAGTACTTC. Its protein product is CATSDFRGSKNIQYF.